This T cell receptor beta chain was sequenced in a study of blood T cell repertoires in COVID-19. Study details: The study drew acute and convalescent COVID-19 samples from the United States, Italy and Spain. Nucleic acid was either cDNA or gDNA, and it came from T cells, B-cell-depleted T cells, or PBMCs.

In the original processing: Nucleated cell counts were estimated from reference gene primer amplification. TCRdb's table, derived via immunoSEQ multiplex PCR, lists solely in-frame clones and lacks some. V and J calls plus clone size are reproduced from that table; the DNA served to infer D and trimming. Among over 350,000 clones listed, 75% to 90% were seen once. Sequencing was performed on peripheral blood. The clonotype comes from a woman younger than 45 with acute or convalescent COVID-19.

The CDR3 is CASSSTGTSGGYLRDTQYF. The CDR3, as DNA: TGTGCCAGCAGCTCGACCGGGACTAGCGGGGGATATTTAAGAGATACGCAGTATTTT. The chain is built from TRBV7-9 and TRBJ2-3, with 14 bases fitting TRBD2. Germline trimming cut 4 bases from V and 5 bases from J; bases unmatched to any gene: 14. Germline CDR1 SEHNR, CDR2 FQNEAQ (reference sequence). CDR3 length: 19 amino acids. Supplemented by reference TRBV7-9 and TRBJ2-3, the full variable domain reads DTGVSQNPRHKITKRGQNVTFRCDPISEHNRLYWYRQTLGQGPEFLTYFQNEAQLEKSRLLSDRFSAERPKGSFSTLEIQRTEQGDSAMYLCASSSTGTSGGYLRDTQYFGPGTRLTVL.